Shown below are 26 T cell receptor beta chains from a single sample sequenced in a study of shared T cell receptors in the human thymus. TCRdb's table, derived via immunoSEQ multiplex PCR, lists solely in-frame clones and lacks some. The sample lists hundreds of thousands of clones, 80% to 90% occurring once. This sample also appeared in a second study, on human thymus T cells.

Sequences were obtained from thymocytes. These receptors were obtained from a boy under two years old with a congenital heart defect.

This rearrangement joins TRBV30 to TRBJ2-4, with D hard to call. Germline-derived CDR1 and CDR2 are GTSNPN and SVGIG (reference sequence). The CDR3 has 16 amino acids. Deletions cut 4 bases from V and 0 bases from J, with 16 bases between. The CDR3 nucleotides read TGTGCCTGGACCCCTGGGCCGATGACAGCCAAAAACATTCAGTACTTC. Its translation is CAWTPGPMTAKNIQYF. The variable domain in full, completed from reference TRBV30 and TRBJ2-4, reads SQTIHQWPATLVQPVGSPLSLECTVEGTSNPNLYWYRQAAGRGLQLLFYSVGIGQISSEVPQNLSASRPQDRQFILSSKKLLLSDSGFYLCAWTPGPMTAKNIQYFGAGTRLSVL.

The rearrangement joins TRBV25-1 to TRBJ2-3; TRBD2 matches at 10 bases. Looked up from germline, CDR1 is MGHDK and CDR2 is SYGVNS. This CDR3 region has 15 residues. V shed 4 bases, J shed 5 bases, and the junction held 6 bases outside the gene matches. CDR3 amino acids: CASSGSGGFLDTQYF. Written as DNA, the CDR3 is TGTGCCAGCAGTGGTAGCGGGGGGTTTTTAGATACGCAGTATTTT.

This chain joins TRBV11-2 and TRBJ2-7, with 9 positions matching TRBD2. V was pared by 5 bases and J by 4 bases, with 18 bases of the junction left unmatched. Germline values: CDR1 SGHAT, CDR2 FQNNGV. The CDR3 length is 18 residues. For the CDR3, the DNA is TGTGCCAGCAGCCCTCGCCCGACGGCCCCGGGACTAGCATACGAGCAGTACTTC. This sequence encodes CASSPRPTAPGLAYEQYF.

The chain is built from TRBV10-3 and TRBJ1-1; 10 bases line up with TRBD1. This CDR3 has 13 residues. V shed 6 bases, J shed 11 bases, and the junction held 9 bases outside the gene matches. Germline-derived CDR1 and CDR2 are ENHRY and SYGVKD. Here the CDR3 reads CAIRFGTGAGAFF. The CDR3 coding sequence is TGTGCCATCAGGTTCGGGACAGGGGCTGGGGCTTTCTTT.

The CDR3 nucleotides are TGCGCCAGCAGCTTGGGTGGGACAACTTTTAACTATGGCTACACCTTC. Translation: CASSLGGTTFNYGYTF. The rearrangement joins TRBV5-1 to TRBJ1-2; D might be TRBD1 (6 bases). Per germline, CDR1 SGHRS and CDR2 YFSETQ. The CDR3 has 16 residues. V lost 0 bases, J lost 1 base, and 13 bases lay in between.

This sequence joins TRBV28 and TRBJ2-5, with TRBD2 matching 8 bases. CDR1 MDHEN and CDR2 SYDVKM come from the germline V gene. This CDR3 is built from 14 residues. The V segment lost 7 bases and the J segment 4 bases; nucleotides outside the gene matches: 8. CDR3 in DNA: TGTGCCAGCACTCAAGGGACTAGAGGAGAGACCCAGTACTTC. Its protein is CASTQGTRGETQYF.

The V and J genes are TRBV4-3 and TRBJ2-5; 9 positions match TRBD1. With 4 bases clipped from V and 4 bases from J, the junction kept 4 bases outside the gene matches. The CDR3 is 14 amino acids. CDR1 and CDR2 from the germline V gene are LGHNA and YSLEER. CDR3 DNA: TGCGCCAGCAGCCCGGGACAGGGTAGAGAGACCCAGTACTTC. Residues: CASSPGQGRETQYF.

The chain recombines TRBV28 with TRBJ2-3; TRBD2 agrees at 10 bases. J was trimmed by 7 bases and V by 0 bases; bases with no gene match: 22. In germline, CDR1 is MDHEN, CDR2 SYDVKM. The CDR3 extends over 21 amino acids. CDR3 loop: CASSLCTAQDREREGIHTQYF. The CDR3 DNA follows: TGTGCCAGCAGTTTATGCACAGCGCAGGATCGAGAGCGGGAGGGGATACATACGCAGTATTTT.

The chain joins TRBV15 to TRBJ2-2; TRBD2 aligns across 7 bases. This CDR3 contains 18 residues. Germline CDR1 and CDR2: LNHNV and YYDKDF (reference sequence). The ends lost 1 base at V and 2 bases at J; junction bases unmatched: 10. The CDR3 spells CATSRAPGRAFNTGELFF. The CDR3 bases are TGTGCCACCAGCAGAGCCCCGGGGAGGGCCTTTAACACCGGGGAGCTGTTTTTT.

V usage is TRBV6-5 and J usage is TRBJ2-5; D is perhaps TRBD2 (5 bases). Germline lookup yields CDR1 MNHEY and CDR2 SVGAGI. The V and J ends lost 6 bases and 6 bases respectively, with 8 bases between them. The CDR3 is 11 residues long. The CDR3 here is CASRTGKTQYF. As DNA, the CDR3 is TGTGCCAGCAGAACGGGGAAGACCCAGTACTTC.

The chain recombines TRBV6-6 with TRBJ2-7; 11 bases line up with TRBD2. The V and J ends lost 6 bases and 1 base, in that order; junction bases with no gene match: 5. Germline V CDR1 and CDR2: MNHNY, SVGAGI (reference sequence). This CDR3 is 15 amino acids long. The CDR3 sequence is CASSRSSGGSYEQYF. The CDR3 DNA follows: TGTGCCAGCAGCCGATCTAGCGGGGGGTCCTACGAGCAGTACTTC.

To note about this clone: The same CDR3 can be traced to other DNA sequences in this sample. The rearrangement uses TRBV6-5 and TRBJ2-7, with 7 bases fitting TRBD2. V shed 9 bases and J 5 bases; nucleotides not matched to a gene: 13. Germline loops: CDR1 MNHEY, CDR2 SVGAGI. The CDR3 spans 14 residues. In nucleotides, the CDR3 is TGTGCCAGTAGCCGGAGGACTAGTCTCCACGAGCAGTACTTC. Its protein product is CASSRRTSLHEQYF.

The chain links TRBV4-3 to TRBJ2-7, with 12 bases lining up with TRBD1. Per the germline V gene, CDR1 is LGHNA and CDR2 is YSLEER. The CDR3 extends over 20 amino acids. Germline trimming cut 1 base from V and 6 bases from J; bases unmatched to any gene: 19. In DNA form, the CDR3 reads TGCGCCAGCAGCCAAGGCTCGAGAAGAAATCCAGGGACAGGGGGCCCCGAGCAGTACTTC. Its translation is CASSQGSRRNPGTGGPEQYF.

This clone was detected a few times. V is TRBV6-5 and J is TRBJ2-7, with 7 nucleotides matching TRBD1. Germline CDR1 reads MNHEY; CDR2 reads SVGAGI. V dropped 7 bases and J dropped 2; count of bases not matched to a gene: 8. The CDR3 is made up of 14 amino acids. CDR3 DNA: TGTGCCAGCAAAGGACAGGACAAAGCCTACGAGCAGTACTTC. Translating gives CASKGQDKAYEQYF.

The chain carries TRBV4-3 and TRBJ2-7; a possible D gene is TRBD2 (6 bases). Per the germline V gene, CDR1 is LGHNA and CDR2 is YSLEER. The CDR3 is 16 amino acids. V was shortened by 4 bases and J by 7 bases, with 23 bases between the two germline ends. This CDR3 is CASSPMLGLQSGEQYF. CDR3 in DNA: TGCGCCAGCAGCCCTATGCTGGGACTGCAGTCGGGAGAGCAGTACTTC.

The V gene is TRBV28, the J gene TRBJ2-2, with no clear D. CDR3 length: 15 amino acids. The germline V gene encodes CDR1 MDHEN and CDR2 SYDVKM. Between the trimmed V and J ends, which lost 2 bases and 0 bases, there was a span of 7 bases. The CDR3 protein is CASSLRQANTGELFF. CDR3 nucleotide sequence: TGTGCCAGCAGTTTAAGGCAGGCGAACACCGGGGAGCTGTTTTTT.

The J gene is TRBJ2-7, the V gene TRBV28; 7 bases fit TRBD1. This CDR3 region has 17 residues. V gave up 5 bases and J gave up 0 bases; unmatched junction bases: 13. CDR1 and CDR2 from the germline V gene are MDHEN and SYDVKM. The CDR3 reads CASSPNLQGNSSYEQYF. CDR3 nucleotide sequence: TGTGCCAGCAGTCCTAATTTACAGGGGAATAGCTCCTACGAGCAGTACTTC.

The V gene is TRBV28, the J gene TRBJ1-2, with D possibly being TRBD1 (6 bases). CDR3 length: 13 residues. V was trimmed by 6 bases and J by 7 bases, leaving 15 bases between them. Germline V CDR1 and CDR2: MDHEN, SYDVKM. The CDR3 is CASSPQGTRGYTF. The CDR3 bases are TGTGCCAGCAGCCCACAGGGAACGCGTGGCTACACCTTC.

The CDR3: CASSLNAGTSTDTQYF. In DNA, the CDR3 is TGTGCCAGCAGCTTGAACGCAGGCACGAGCACAGATACGCAGTATTTT. The chain employs TRBV5-6 and TRBJ2-3; D is uncertain. CDR3 length: 16 amino acids. Trimming removed 1 base from V and 0 bases from J, with 12 bases in between. Germline V CDR1 and CDR2: SGHDT, YYEEEE.

The J gene is TRBJ2-1, the V gene TRBV18; 7 bases are a match to TRBD2. The CDR3 length is 17 residues. Per the germline V gene, CDR1 is KGHSH and CDR2 is LQKENI. Trimming removed 3 bases from V and 3 bases from J; junction bases left unmatched: 11. The CDR3 nucleotides read TGTGCCAGCTCACCCTACTTTTGGGGGAGGGACTACAATGAGCAGTTCTTC. This sequence encodes CASSPYFWGRDYNEQFF.

This chain uses TRBV23-1 with TRBJ1-6; unclear D gene. TRBV23-1 is given ORF status, its function remaining uncertain. V was clipped by 7 bases and J by 3 bases, with 13 bases between them. There are 15 residues in the CDR3. CDR3 sequence: CASTSRPIYNSPLHF. The CDR3 region has the DNA TGCGCCAGCACCAGTCGCCCGATCTATAATTCACCCCTCCACTTT.

J is TRBJ2-7 and V is TRBV10-2; TRBD2 might be the D (6 bases). V was shortened by 6 bases and J by 3 bases, with 18 bases between the two germline ends. Germline lookup yields CDR1 WSHSY and CDR2 SAAADI. CDR3 length: 15 amino acids. CDR3 nucleotide sequence: TGCGCCAGCAGCCCCGGCCGGGACTTCCGCTACGAGCAGTACTTC. Its protein is CASSPGRDFRYEQYF.

The gene calls are TRBV11-1 and TRBJ2-7; a possible D gene is TRBD1 (5 bases). In germline, CDR1 is SGHAT, CDR2 FQDESV (reference sequence). V lost 10 bases and J lost 4, with 14 bases in between. CDR3 length: 12 amino acids. The CDR3 reads CATKGQGYEQYF. CDR3 bases: TGTGCCACCAAGGGGCAGGGTTACGAGCAGTACTTC.

This sequence joins TRBV15 and TRBJ2-2; TRBD2 is a possible D gene (6 bases). Trimming left V 2 bases short and J 3 bases short, with 16 bases between. The CDR3 contains 17 residues. Germline CDR1 and CDR2: LNHNV and YYDKDF (reference sequence). CDR3 sequence reads: CATSRPSSVSDTGELFF. For the CDR3, the DNA is TGTGCCACCAGCAGACCCTCTAGCGTCTCGGACACCGGGGAGCTGTTTTTT.

This clone was seen once. The chain couples TRBV30 to TRBJ2-4; 7 nucleotides align to TRBD2. V lost 5 bases and J lost 8; bases outside the gene matches: 3. CDR1 is GTSNPN, CDR2 SVGIG, per germline (reference sequence). The CDR3 has 11 residues. The CDR3 DNA reads TGTGCCTGGGCGAGCGGGGACATTCAGTACTTC. Translating it yields CAWASGDIQYF.

The V call is TRBV29-1, the J call TRBJ2-7, with D possibly TRBD1 on 6 matching bases. The ends were cut back, 0 bases at V and 0 bases at J, with 12 bases in the middle. This CDR3 is built from 15 residues. Germline lookup yields CDR1 SQVTM and CDR2 ANQGSEA. CDR3 protein: CSVEDKTGNSYEQYF. The CDR3, as DNA: TGCAGCGTTGAAGATAAAACAGGGAACTCCTACGAGCAGTACTTC.